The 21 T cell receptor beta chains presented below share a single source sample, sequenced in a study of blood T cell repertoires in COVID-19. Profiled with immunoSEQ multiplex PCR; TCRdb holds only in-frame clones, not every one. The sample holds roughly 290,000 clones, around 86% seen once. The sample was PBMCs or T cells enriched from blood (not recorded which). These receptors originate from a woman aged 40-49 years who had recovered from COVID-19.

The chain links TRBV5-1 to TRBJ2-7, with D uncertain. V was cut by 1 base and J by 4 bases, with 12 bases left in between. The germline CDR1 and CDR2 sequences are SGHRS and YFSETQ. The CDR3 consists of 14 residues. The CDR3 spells CASSLLSTTYEQYF. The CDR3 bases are TGCGCCAGCAGCTTGCTGTCGACGACATACGAGCAGTACTTC.

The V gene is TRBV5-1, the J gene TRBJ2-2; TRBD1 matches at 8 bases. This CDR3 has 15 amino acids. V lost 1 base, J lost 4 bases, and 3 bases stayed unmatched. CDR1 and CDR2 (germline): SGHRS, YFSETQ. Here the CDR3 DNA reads TGCGCCAGCAGCTTGCAGGGGGCGGGCACCGGGGAGCTGTTTTTT. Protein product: CASSLQGAGTGELFF.

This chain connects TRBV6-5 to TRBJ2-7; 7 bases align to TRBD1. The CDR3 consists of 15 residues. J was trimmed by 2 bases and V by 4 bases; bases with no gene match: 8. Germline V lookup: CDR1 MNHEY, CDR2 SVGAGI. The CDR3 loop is CASSSPGQLTYEQYF. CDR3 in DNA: TGTGCCAGCAGTTCCCCGGGACAGTTAACCTACGAGCAGTACTTC.

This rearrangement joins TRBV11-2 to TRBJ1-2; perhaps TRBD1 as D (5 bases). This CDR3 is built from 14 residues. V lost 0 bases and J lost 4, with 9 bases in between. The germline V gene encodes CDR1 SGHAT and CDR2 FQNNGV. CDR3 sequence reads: CASSLDGGSYGYTF. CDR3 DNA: TGTGCCAGCAGCTTAGACGGGGGGAGCTATGGCTACACCTTC.

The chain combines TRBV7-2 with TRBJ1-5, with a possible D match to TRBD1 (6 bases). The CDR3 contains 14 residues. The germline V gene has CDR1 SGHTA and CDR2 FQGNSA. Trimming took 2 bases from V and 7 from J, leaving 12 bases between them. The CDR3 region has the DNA TGTGCCAGCAGCTTACAACAGGGAGCCCAGCCCCAGCATTTT. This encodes CASSLQQGAQPQHF. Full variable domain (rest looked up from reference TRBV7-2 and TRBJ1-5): GAGVSQSPSNKVTEKGKDVELRCDPISGHTALYWYRQSLGQGLEFLIYFQGNSAPDKSGLPSDRFSAERTGGSVSTLTIQRTQQEDSAVYLCASSLQQGAQPQHFGDGTRLSIL.

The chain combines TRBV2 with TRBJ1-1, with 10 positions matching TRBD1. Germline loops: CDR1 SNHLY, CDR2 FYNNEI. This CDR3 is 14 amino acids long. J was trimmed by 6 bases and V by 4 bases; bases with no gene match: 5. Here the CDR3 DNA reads TGTGCCAGCAGTGTCGGGACAGGGGAACCTGAAGCTTTCTTT. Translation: CASSVGTGEPEAFF.

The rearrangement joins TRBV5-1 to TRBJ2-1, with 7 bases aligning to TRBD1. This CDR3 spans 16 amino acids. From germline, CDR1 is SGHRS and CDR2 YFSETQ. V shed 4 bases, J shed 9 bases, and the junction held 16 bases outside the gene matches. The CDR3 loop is CASSPHRDSTTGEQFF. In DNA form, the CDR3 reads TGCGCCAGCAGCCCACACCGGGACAGCACGACAGGTGAGCAGTTCTTC.

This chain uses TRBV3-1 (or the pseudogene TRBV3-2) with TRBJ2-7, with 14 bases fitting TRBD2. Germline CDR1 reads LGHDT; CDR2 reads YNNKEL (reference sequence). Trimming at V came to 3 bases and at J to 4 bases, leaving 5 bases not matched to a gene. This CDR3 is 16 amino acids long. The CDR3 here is CASSHAGTSGSYEQYF. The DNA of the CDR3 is TGTGCCAGCAGCCACGCCGGGACTAGCGGGAGTTACGAGCAGTACTTC.

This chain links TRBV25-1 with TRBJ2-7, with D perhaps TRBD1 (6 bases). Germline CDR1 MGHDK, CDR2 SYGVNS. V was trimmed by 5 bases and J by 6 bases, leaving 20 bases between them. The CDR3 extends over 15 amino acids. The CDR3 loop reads CASSPTTGPAGEQYF. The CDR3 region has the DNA TGTGCCAGCAGTCCAACCACAGGGCCCGCGGGCGAGCAGTACTTC.

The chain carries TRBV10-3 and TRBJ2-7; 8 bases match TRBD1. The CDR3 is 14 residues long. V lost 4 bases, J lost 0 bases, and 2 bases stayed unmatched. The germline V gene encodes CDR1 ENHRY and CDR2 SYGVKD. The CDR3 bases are TGTGCCATCAGTGCAGGGGGCCTCTCCTACGAGCAGTACTTC. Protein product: CAISAGGLSYEQYF.

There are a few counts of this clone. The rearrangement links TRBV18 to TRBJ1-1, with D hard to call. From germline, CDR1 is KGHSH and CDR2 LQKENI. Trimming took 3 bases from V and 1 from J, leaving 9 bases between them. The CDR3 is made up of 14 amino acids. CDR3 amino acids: CASSPSIQNTEAFF. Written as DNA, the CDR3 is TGTGCCAGCTCACCGTCGATACAGAACACTGAAGCTTTCTTT.

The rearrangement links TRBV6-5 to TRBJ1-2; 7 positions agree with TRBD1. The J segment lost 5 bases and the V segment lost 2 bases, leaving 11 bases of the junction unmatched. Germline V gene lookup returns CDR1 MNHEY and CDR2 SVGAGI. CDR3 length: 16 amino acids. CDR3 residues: CASSYNQGQTEYGYTF. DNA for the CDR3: TGTGCCAGCAGTTACAACCAGGGACAGACTGAATATGGCTACACCTTC.

CDR3 nucleotide sequence: TGTGCCAGCACCCTCAGGGGGCTGTTACAGCCCCAGCATTTT. Amino acid sequence: CASTLRGLLQPQHF. The genes are TRBV6-5 and TRBJ1-5; 8 positions agree with TRBD1. CDR3 size: 14 residues. V was clipped by 7 bases and J by 7 bases; unmatched bases: 9. Germline V gene data show CDR1 as MNHEY and CDR2 as SVGAGI.

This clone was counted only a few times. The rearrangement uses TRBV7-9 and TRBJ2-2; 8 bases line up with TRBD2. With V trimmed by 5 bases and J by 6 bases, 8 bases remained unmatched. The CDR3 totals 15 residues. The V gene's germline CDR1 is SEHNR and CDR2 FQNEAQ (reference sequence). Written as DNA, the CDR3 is TGTGCCAGCAGCAAACGGGGGGGCAAATCCGGGGAGCTGTTTTTT. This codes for CASSKRGGKSGELFF.

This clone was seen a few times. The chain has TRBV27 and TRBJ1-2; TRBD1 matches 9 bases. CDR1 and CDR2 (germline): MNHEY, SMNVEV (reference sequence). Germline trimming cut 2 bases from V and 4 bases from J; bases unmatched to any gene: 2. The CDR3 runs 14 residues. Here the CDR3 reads CASSLRTGVYGYTF. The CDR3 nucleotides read TGTGCCAGCAGTTTAAGGACAGGGGTCTATGGCTACACCTTC.

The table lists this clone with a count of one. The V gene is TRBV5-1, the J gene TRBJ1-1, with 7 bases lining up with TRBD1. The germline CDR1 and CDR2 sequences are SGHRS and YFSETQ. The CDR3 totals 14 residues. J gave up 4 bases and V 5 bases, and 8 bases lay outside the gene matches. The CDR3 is CASRHQTGTTEAFF. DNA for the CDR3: TGCGCCAGCAGACACCAGACAGGGACCACTGAAGCTTTCTTT.

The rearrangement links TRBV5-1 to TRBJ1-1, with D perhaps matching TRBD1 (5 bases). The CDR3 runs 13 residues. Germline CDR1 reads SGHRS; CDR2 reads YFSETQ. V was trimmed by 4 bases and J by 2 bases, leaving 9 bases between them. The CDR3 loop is CASSTDSNTEAFF. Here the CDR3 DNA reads TGCGCCAGCAGCACAGACAGCAACACTGAAGCTTTCTTT.

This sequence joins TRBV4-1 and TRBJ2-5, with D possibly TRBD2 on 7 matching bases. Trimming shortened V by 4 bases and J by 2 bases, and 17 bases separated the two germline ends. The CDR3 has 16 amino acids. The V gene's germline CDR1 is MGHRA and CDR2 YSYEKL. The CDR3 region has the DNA TGCGCCAGCAGCCCGCTAGGGGGGGGGCCTCAAGAGACCCAGTACTTC. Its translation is CASSPLGGGPQETQYF.

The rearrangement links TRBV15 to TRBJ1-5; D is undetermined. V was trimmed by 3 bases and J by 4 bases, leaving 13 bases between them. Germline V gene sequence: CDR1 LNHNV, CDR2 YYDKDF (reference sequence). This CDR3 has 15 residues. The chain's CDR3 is CATSSSGFTNQPQHF. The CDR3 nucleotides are TGTGCCACCAGCAGTAGCGGGTTCACTAATCAGCCCCAGCATTTT.

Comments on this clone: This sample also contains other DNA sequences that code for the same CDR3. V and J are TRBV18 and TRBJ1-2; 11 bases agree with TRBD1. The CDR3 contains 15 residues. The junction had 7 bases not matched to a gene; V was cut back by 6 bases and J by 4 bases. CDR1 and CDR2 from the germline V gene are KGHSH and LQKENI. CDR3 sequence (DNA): TGTGCCAGCTCTCCCGGGACAGGGGGAGGCTATGGCTACACCTTC. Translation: CASSPGTGGGYGYTF.

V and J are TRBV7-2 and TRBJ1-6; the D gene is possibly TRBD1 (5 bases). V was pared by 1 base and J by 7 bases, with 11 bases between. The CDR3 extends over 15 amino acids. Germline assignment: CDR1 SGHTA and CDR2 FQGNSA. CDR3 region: CASSLGQGSNSPLHF. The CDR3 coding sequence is TGTGCCAGCAGCTTAGGGCAGGGTTCGAATTCACCCCTCCACTTT.